The entry below describes one TCR beta chain. A much larger clone is a single base away; this may be a read error. This record belongs to a study of blood T cell repertoires in COVID-19. Study in general: T cells, B-cell-depleted T cells, or PBMCs supplied cDNA or gDNA.

Per the study methods: Counts of nucleated cells, estimated from reference gene primer amplification, were obtained. Data came from immunoSEQ multiplex PCR; TCRdb stores just in-frame clones and leaves some out. Clonal size and the V and J genes are those of that table, whereas D and trimming came from the DNA. Altogether a few hundred thousand clones are present, about nine tenths being singletons, with the ten largest covering almost 4.5%. The sequence was collected from a man in his fifties or sixties with acute or convalescent COVID-19. Sequenced: peripheral blood.

CDR3 sequence reads: CASSTQGNTEAFF. The DNA for the CDR3 is TGTGCCAGCAGCACACAGGGGAACACTGAAGCTTTCTTT. The rearrangement uses TRBV11-2 and TRBJ1-1; maybe TRBD1 (6 bases). This CDR3 has 13 amino acids. Germline loops: CDR1 SGHAT, CDR2 FQNNGV. Trimming took off 5 bases at V and 1 base at J, with 8 bases between the two ends.